The next 5 T cell receptor beta chains were all read from a single sample in a study of identifying expanded T cells in peripheral blood. Assay used: immunoSEQ multiplex PCR; TCRdb lists only in-frame clones, some missing. This table holds about 100,000 clones, 88% found once. Material: blood. The receptors originated from a person between 18 and 75 years old in good health.

This chain uses TRBV7-2 with TRBJ2-7; D perhaps matches TRBD2 (5 bases). V lost 6 bases to trimming and J lost 3 bases, with 18 bases between them. CDR1 SGHTA and CDR2 FQGNSA come from the germline V gene. The CDR3 contains 15 residues. The CDR3 spells CASSHDYTPSYEQYF. In DNA, the CDR3 is TGTGCCAGCAGTCATGACTATACCCCTAGCTACGAGCAGTACTTC.

The CDR3 region is CATSRPGQGSKEQYF. CDR3 sequence (DNA): TGTGCCACCAGCAGACCCGGACAGGGAAGTAAAGAGCAGTACTTC. V and J are TRBV15 and TRBJ2-7; 8 bases fit TRBD1. Germline CDR1 LNHNV, CDR2 YYDKDF (reference sequence). V was pared by 2 bases and J by 7 bases, with 10 bases of the junction left unmatched. The CDR3 runs to 15 residues.

The rearrangement links TRBV10-3 to TRBJ2-6, with D unclear. Trimming cost V 11 bases and J 0 bases, with 17 bases left between them. This CDR3 spans 16 amino acids. The germline CDR1 and CDR2 sequences are ENHRY and SYGVKD. CDR3 DNA: TGTGCCGTCGAACCGGGCCGAACCTCTGGGGCCAACGTCCTGACTTTC. Its translation: CAVEPGRTSGANVLTF.

J is TRBJ1-5 and V is TRBV7-2; the D is unclear. CDR3 size: 13 residues. V was clipped by 3 bases and J by 5 bases, with 8 bases between them. The germline CDR1 and CDR2 sequences are SGHTA and FQGNSA. For the CDR3, the DNA is TGTGCCAGCAGCTTTAGTGGCCATCAGCCCCAGCATTTT. Translation: CASSFSGHQPQHF.

This clone was seen a single time. This same CDR3 is encoded by further DNA sequences in the sample. This chain connects TRBV15 to TRBJ1-5, with TRBD1 matching 8 bases. The trim removed 2 bases at V and 3 bases at J, leaving 3 bases unmatched. Germline-derived CDR1 and CDR2 are LNHNV and YYDKDF (reference sequence). The CDR3 has 15 residues. The CDR3 here is CATSRRTGLNQPQHF. In DNA form, the CDR3 reads TGTGCCACCAGCAGACGGACAGGGCTCAATCAGCCCCAGCATTTT.